This TCR beta chain is from a study of blood T cell repertoires in COVID-19. At the level of the study: Samples representing acute and convalescent COVID-19 were sourced from the United States, Italy and Spain. Sources were T cells, B-cell-depleted T cells, or PBMCs; the material itself was cDNA or gDNA.

V gave up 4 bases and J gave up 8 bases, with 17 bases separating them. The CDR3 contains 14 residues. The V gene's germline CDR1 is LGHDT and CDR2 YNNKEL (reference sequence). Some clones are missing from TCRdb's copy, which holds only in-frame ones; the method was immunoSEQ multiplex PCR. The table records about 90,000 clones, approximately 91% of them present only once. The sample comprised peripheral blood. The clonotype originates from a human donor with active COVID-19. The donor label of this sample is uncertain. V usage is TRBV3-1 (or the pseudogene TRBV3-2) and J usage is TRBJ1-2; D might be TRBD1 (5 bases). The CDR3 DNA follows: TGTGCCAGCAGCCTGGGACTTCATACGCGGGGCTACACCTTC. Translated: CASSLGLHTRGYTF.